The 18 T cell receptor beta chains below all came from one sample that was sequenced in a study of cytomegalovirus exposure and HLA in healthy donors. PCR was performed using 60 Vbeta and 13 Jbeta primers. Libraries were prepared by immunoSEQ multiplex PCR; TCRdb keeps only in-frame clonotypes and omits some of them. The specimen's table records some 130,000 clones. The sequenced sample was PBMCs. These receptors were collected from a woman aged 60-75 years in good health and CMV-seronegative.

The chain couples TRBV5-1 to TRBJ1-3; TRBD1 aligns across 7 bases. J was trimmed by 1 base and V by 0 bases; bases with no gene match: 1. The CDR3 is 15 amino acids. From germline, CDR1 is SGHRS and CDR2 YFSETQ. CDR3 protein: CASSLAQGSGNTIYF. Here the CDR3 DNA reads TGCGCCAGCAGCTTGGCACAGGGGTCTGGAAACACCATATATTTT. Full variable domain (outside the CDR3, taken from reference TRBV5-1 and TRBJ1-3): KAGVTQTPRYLIKTRGQQVTLSCSPISGHRSVSWYQQTPGQGLQFLFEYFSETQRNKGNFPGRFSGRQFSNSRSEMNVSTLELGDSALYLCASSLAQGSGNTIYFGEGSWLTVV.

The genes are TRBV6-6 and TRBJ2-7; 8 bases are shared with TRBD1. The ends lost 8 bases at V and 4 bases at J; junction bases unmatched: 10. Germline lookup yields CDR1 MNHNY and CDR2 SVGAGI (reference sequence). CDR3 length: 14 amino acids. The CDR3 protein is CASLNPGGGYEQYF. CDR3 nucleotides: TGTGCCAGCCTAAACCCAGGGGGCGGGTACGAGCAGTACTTC.

The chain links TRBV30 to TRBJ2-6; D gene ambiguous. There are 13 residues in the CDR3. Trimming left V 4 bases short and J 0 bases short, with 4 bases between. Looked up from germline, CDR1 is GTSNPN and CDR2 is SVGIG (reference sequence). The CDR3 nucleotides are TGTGCCTGGACAGGCTCTGGGGCCAACGTCCTGACTTTC. Translation gives CAWTGSGANVLTF.

This chain uses TRBV6-5 with TRBJ2-3; D is perhaps TRBD1 (5 bases). The CDR3 is 14 amino acids. V shed 0 bases and J shed 2 bases, with 6 bases lying between them. The germline V gene has CDR1 MNHEY and CDR2 SVGAGI. DNA of the CDR3: TGTGCCAGCAGTTACTCGACAGTCACAGATACGCAGTATTTT. Translated, it gives CASSYSTVTDTQYF.

V and J are TRBV5-1 and TRBJ2-7, with 9 positions matching TRBD1. Germline V gene lookup returns CDR1 SGHRS and CDR2 YFSETQ. This CDR3 contains 15 residues. V lost 3 bases and J lost 3; bases outside the gene matches: 7. CDR3 amino acids: CASSSGTGKFYEQYF. The CDR3 DNA follows: TGCGCCAGCAGCTCCGGGACAGGGAAATTCTACGAGCAGTACTTC.

The chain joins TRBV18 to TRBJ1-2; 8 positions match TRBD1. The junction had 12 bases not matched to a gene; V was cut back by 2 bases and J by 1 base. Germline V CDR1 and CDR2: KGHSH, LQKENI. The CDR3 is 18 residues long. In DNA form, the CDR3 reads TGTGCCAGCTCACCAAACGGACAGGGCCCTGTTTTTAACTATGGCTACACCTTC. Translated, it gives CASSPNGQGPVFNYGYTF.

The chain recombines TRBV10-3 with TRBJ2-5, with 7 bases aligning to TRBD1. V was clipped by 4 bases and J by 11 bases; unmatched bases: 7. Germline assignment: CDR1 ENHRY and CDR2 SYGVKD. The CDR3 has 12 amino acids. CDR3 sequence: CAISGQGEEQYF. CDR3 DNA: TGTGCCATCAGTGGACAGGGCGAAGAGCAGTACTTC.

V is TRBV7-8 and J is TRBJ2-3; 8 bases agree with TRBD2. Germline V lookup: CDR1 SGHVS, CDR2 FQNEAQ. This CDR3 spans 12 amino acids. Trimming took 11 bases from V and 6 from J; bases not matched to a gene: 7. CDR3 region: CASGTRQDTQYF. DNA of the CDR3: TGTGCCTCCGGGACTAGACAGGATACGCAGTATTTT.

CDR3 bases: TGCGCCAGCAGCTTGGACGGACATCCGGAGAAAGCTTTCTTT. Translated, it gives CASSLDGHPEKAFF. The chain employs TRBV5-1 and TRBJ1-1; perhaps TRBD1 as D (5 bases). V was trimmed by 0 bases and J by 9 bases, leaving 15 bases between them. Germline V CDR1 and CDR2: SGHRS, YFSETQ. The CDR3 contains 14 residues.

This sequence joins TRBV2 and TRBJ2-5; TRBD2 might be the D (6 bases). The tail of the sequence fits TRBJ2-7 better, so the J call may be wrong. Germline-derived CDR1 and CDR2 are SNHLY and FYNNEI. This CDR3 spans 14 amino acids. CDR3: CASRPGTFSYEQYF. The CDR3 nucleotides read TGTGCCAGCAGACCCGGGACTTTCTCCTACGAGCAGTACTTC.

The V call is TRBV11-2, the J call TRBJ2-3, with D unclear. The V end was cut by 5 bases, the J end by 2 bases, with 11 bases between. The length of the CDR3 is 14 residues. The germline gives CDR1 SGHAT, CDR2 FQNNGV. This chain's CDR3 is CASSSALNTDTQYF. Here the CDR3 DNA reads TGTGCCAGCAGCAGCGCTCTAAACACAGATACGCAGTATTTT.

The genes are TRBV13 and TRBJ2-5; no reliable D call. This CDR3 region has 14 residues. V dropped 2 bases and J dropped 5 bases, with 12 bases sitting between them. Germline assignment: CDR1 PRHDT and CDR2 FYEKMQ (reference sequence). CDR3 sequence reads: CASSLSYERETQYF. CDR3 in DNA: TGTGCCAGCAGCTTATCCTACGAGAGGGAGACCCAGTACTTC. The full variable domain, with the rest looked up from reference TRBV13 and TRBJ2-5, is AAGVIQSPRHLIKEKRETATLKCYPIPRHDTVYWYQQGPGQDPQFLISFYEKMQSDKGSIPDRFSAQQFSDYHSELNMSSLELGDSALYFCASSLSYERETQYFGPGTRLLVL.

The chain links TRBV10-3 to TRBJ2-2, with TRBD1 identical over 9 bases. The CDR3 is 19 amino acids. Germline-derived CDR1 and CDR2 are ENHRY and SYGVKD. V lost 2 bases, J lost 0 bases, and 10 bases stayed unmatched. CDR3 bases: TGTGCCATCAGTGAGCCCTACCGGGACAGGGCCACGAACACCGGGGAGCTGTTTTTT. Amino acids: CAISEPYRDRATNTGELFF.

The chain is built from TRBV5-1 and TRBJ2-5, with 8 bases identical to TRBD1. V gave up 5 bases and J gave up 2 bases; unmatched junction bases: 5. This CDR3 comprises 14 residues. Germline CDR1 is SGHRS and CDR2 is YFSETQ. CDR3 region: CASSHGTGQETQYF. The CDR3 DNA is TGCGCCAGCAGTCACGGGACAGGACAAGAGACCCAGTACTTC.

The chain is built from TRBV11-3 and TRBJ1-1, with 8 bases matching TRBD1. J gave up 8 bases and V 6 bases, and 11 bases lay outside the gene matches. Per germline, CDR1 SGHNT and CDR2 YENEEA. This CDR3 contains 14 residues. This chain's CDR3 is CASSEDREKIEAFF. The CDR3 nucleotides are TGTGCCAGCAGTGAGGACAGGGAAAAAATCGAAGCTTTCTTT.

The rearrangement uses TRBV5-1 and TRBJ2-7; possibly TRBD2 for D (6 bases). This CDR3 comprises 16 residues. Germline V CDR1 and CDR2: SGHRS, YFSETQ. The V gene lost 0 bases and the J gene lost 2 bases, with 15 bases spanning the gap. CDR3 sequence: CASSLDGLSGAYEQYF. CDR3 bases: TGCGCCAGCAGCTTGGACGGACTTAGCGGAGCCTACGAGCAGTACTTC.

The CDR3 nucleotides read TGCGCCAGCAGCTTGACAGTCAGTGCCGGGGAGCTGTTTTTT. This codes for CASSLTVSAGELFF. The chain has TRBV5-1 and TRBJ2-2; D is unclear. The CDR3 runs to 14 residues. Germline V lookup: CDR1 SGHRS, CDR2 YFSETQ. Trimming took off 1 base at V and 6 bases at J, with 10 bases between the two ends.

V gene TRBV18 combines with J gene TRBJ2-5; TRBD1 matches 7 bases. The CDR3 sequence is 13 residues long. Germline V gene lookup returns CDR1 KGHSH and CDR2 LQKENI. V was pared by 4 bases and J by 2 bases, with 1 base of the junction left unmatched. The CDR3 region is CASSRDRQETQYF. As DNA, the CDR3 is TGTGCCAGCTCACGGGACAGACAAGAGACCCAGTACTTC.